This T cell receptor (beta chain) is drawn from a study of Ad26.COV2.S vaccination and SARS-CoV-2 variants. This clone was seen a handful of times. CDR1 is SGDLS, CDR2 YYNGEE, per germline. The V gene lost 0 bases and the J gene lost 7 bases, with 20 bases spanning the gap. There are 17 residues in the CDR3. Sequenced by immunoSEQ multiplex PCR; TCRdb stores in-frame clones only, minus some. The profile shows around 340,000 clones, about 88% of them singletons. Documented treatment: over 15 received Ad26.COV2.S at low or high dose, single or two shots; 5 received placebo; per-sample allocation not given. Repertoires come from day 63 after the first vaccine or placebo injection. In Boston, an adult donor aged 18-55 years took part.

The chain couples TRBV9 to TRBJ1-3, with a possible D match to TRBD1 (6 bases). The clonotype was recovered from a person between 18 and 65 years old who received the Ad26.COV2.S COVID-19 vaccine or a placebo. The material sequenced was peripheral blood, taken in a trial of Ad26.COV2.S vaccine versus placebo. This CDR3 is CASSVDFRRHRDNTIYF. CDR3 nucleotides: TGTGCCAGCAGCGTAGATTTCCGGAGACACAGGGACAACACCATATATTTT.